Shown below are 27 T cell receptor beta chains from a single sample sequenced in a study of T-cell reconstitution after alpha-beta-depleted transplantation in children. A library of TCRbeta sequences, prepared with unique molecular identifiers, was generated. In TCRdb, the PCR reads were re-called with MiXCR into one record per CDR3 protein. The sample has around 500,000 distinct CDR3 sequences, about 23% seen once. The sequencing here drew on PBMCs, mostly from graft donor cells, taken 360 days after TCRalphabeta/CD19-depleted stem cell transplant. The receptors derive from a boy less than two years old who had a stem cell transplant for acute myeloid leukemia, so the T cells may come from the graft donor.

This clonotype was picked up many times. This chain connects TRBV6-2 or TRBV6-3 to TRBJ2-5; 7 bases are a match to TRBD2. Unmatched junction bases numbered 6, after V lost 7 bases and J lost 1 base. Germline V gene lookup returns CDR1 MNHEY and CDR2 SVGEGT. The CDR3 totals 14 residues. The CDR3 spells CASKFLAAQETQYF. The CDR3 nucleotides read TGTGCCAGCAAATTTCTAGCGGCCCAAGAGACCCAGTACTTC.

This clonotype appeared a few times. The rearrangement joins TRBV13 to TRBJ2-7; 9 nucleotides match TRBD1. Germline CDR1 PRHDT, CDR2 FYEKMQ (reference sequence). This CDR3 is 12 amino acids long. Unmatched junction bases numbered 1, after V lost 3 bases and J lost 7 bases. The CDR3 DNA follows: TGTGCCAGCAGCTTCGACAGGGGGGAGCAGTACTTC. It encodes CASSFDRGEQYF. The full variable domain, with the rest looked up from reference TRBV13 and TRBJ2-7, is AAGVIQSPRHLIKEKRETATLKCYPIPRHDTVYWYQQGPGQDPQFLISFYEKMQSDKGSIPDRFSAQQFSDYHSELNMSSLELGDSALYFCASSFDRGEQYFGPGTRLTVT.

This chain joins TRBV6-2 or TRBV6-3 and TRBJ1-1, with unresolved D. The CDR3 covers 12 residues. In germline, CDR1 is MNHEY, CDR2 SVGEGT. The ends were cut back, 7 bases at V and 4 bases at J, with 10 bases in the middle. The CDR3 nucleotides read TGTGCCAGCAACGATCAGTGCACTGAAGCTTTCTTT. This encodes CASNDQCTEAFF.

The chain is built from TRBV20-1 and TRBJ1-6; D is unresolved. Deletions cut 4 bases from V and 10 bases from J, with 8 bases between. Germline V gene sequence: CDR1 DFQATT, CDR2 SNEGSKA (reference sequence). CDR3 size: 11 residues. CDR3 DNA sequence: TGCAGTGCTAACGTGGGCTCACCCCTCCACTTT. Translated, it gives CSANVGSPLHF.

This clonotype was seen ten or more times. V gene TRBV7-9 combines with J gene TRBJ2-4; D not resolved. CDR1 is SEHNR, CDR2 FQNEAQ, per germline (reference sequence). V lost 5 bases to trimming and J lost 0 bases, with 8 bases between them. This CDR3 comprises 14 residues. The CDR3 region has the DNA TGTGCCAGCAGCCCTCTTATAGCCAAAAACATTCAGTACTTC. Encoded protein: CASSPLIAKNIQYF.

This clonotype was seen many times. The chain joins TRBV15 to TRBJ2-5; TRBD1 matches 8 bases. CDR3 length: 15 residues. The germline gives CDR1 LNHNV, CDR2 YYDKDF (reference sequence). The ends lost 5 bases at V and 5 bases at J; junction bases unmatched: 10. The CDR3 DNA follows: TGTGCCACCAGCGGATCCGGGACAGGTTCCGAGACCCAGTACTTC. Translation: CATSGSGTGSETQYF.

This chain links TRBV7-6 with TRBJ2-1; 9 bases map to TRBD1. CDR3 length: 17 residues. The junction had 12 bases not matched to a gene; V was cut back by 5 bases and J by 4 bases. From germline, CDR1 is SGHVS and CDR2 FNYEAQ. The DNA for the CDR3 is TGTGCCAGCAGCCCGATTGGGACAGGGACATCTTACAATGAGCAGTTCTTC. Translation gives CASSPIGTGTSYNEQFF.

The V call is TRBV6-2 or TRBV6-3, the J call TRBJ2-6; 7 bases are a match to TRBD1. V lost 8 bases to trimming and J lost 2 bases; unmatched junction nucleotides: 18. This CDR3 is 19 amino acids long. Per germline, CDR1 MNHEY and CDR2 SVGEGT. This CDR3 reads CASVVNRGMFFAGANVLTF. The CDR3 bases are TGTGCCAGCGTGGTGAACAGGGGAATGTTCTTTGCTGGGGCCAACGTCCTGACTTTC.

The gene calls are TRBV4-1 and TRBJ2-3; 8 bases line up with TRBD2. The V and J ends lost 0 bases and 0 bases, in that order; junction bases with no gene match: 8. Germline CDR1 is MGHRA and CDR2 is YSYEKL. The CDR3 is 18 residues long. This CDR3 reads CASSQDQGLAASTDTQYF. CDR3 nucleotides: TGCGCCAGCAGCCAAGACCAAGGACTAGCCGCTAGCACAGATACGCAGTATTTT.

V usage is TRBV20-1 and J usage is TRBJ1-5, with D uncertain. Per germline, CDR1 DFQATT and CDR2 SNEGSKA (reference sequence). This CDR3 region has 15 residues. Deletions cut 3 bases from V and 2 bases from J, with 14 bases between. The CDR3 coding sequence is TGCAGTGCTAGTGTTTACCAGGATGGCAATCAGCCCCAGCATTTT. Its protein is CSASVYQDGNQPQHF.

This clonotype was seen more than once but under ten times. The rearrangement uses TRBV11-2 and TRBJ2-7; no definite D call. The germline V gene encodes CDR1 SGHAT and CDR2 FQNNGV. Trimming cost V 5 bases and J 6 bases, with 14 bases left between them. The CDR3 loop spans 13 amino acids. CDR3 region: CASSPRYRPEQYF. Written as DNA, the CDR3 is TGTGCCAGCAGCCCCCGGTATAGGCCCGAGCAGTACTTC.

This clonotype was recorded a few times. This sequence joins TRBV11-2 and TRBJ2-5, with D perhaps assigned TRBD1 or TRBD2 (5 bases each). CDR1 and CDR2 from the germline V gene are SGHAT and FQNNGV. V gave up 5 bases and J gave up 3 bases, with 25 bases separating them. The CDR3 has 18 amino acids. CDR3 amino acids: CASSLLPRARGPKETQYF. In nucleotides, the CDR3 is TGTGCCAGCAGCCTCCTCCCACGGGCGAGGGGCCCAAAAGAGACCCAGTACTTC.

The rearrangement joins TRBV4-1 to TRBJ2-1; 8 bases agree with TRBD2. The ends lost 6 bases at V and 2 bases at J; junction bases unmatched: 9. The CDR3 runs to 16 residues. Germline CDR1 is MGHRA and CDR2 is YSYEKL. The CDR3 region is CASRHPTSGPYNEQFF. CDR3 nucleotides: TGCGCCAGCAGGCATCCAACTAGCGGTCCCTACAATGAGCAGTTCTTC.

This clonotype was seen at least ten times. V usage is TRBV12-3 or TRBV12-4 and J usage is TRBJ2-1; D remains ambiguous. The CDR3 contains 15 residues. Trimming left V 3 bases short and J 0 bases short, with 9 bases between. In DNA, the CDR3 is TGTGCCAGCAGTTTTCCACAAAGCTCCTACAATGAGCAGTTCTTC. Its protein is CASSFPQSSYNEQFF.

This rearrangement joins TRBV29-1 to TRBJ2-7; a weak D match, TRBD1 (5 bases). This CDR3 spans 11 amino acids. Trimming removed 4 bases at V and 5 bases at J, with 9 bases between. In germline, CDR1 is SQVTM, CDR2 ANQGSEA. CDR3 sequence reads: CSVGGAHEQYF. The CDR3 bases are TGCAGCGTTGGGGGCGCCCACGAGCAGTACTTC.

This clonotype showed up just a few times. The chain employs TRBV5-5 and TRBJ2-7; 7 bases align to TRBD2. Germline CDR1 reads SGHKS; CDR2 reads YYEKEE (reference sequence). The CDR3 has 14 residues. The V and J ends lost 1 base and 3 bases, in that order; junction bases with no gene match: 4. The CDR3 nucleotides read TGTGCCAGCAGCTTGTGGCTAGCGGACTACGAGCAGTACGTC. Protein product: CASSLWLADYEQYV.

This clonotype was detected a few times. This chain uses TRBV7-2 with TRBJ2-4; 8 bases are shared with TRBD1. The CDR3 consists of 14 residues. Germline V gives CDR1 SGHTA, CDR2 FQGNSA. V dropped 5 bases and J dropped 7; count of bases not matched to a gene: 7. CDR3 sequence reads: CASSPGQGVNIQYF. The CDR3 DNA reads TGTGCCAGCAGCCCCGGACAGGGAGTCAACATTCAGTACTTC.

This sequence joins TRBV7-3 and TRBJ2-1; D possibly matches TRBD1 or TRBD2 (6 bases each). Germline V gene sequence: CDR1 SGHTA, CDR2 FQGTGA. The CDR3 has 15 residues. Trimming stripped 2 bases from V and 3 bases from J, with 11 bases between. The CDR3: CASSLPGALYNEQFF. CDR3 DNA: TGTGCCAGCAGCTTACCGGGGGCCCTCTACAATGAGCAGTTCTTC.

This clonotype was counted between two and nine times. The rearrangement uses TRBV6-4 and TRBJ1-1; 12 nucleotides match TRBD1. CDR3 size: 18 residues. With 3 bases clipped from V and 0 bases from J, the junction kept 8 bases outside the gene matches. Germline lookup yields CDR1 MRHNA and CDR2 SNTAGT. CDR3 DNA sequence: TGTGCCAGCAGTGAGGGACAGGGGGCGAACAAGGTGAACACTGAAGCTTTCTTT. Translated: CASSEGQGANKVNTEAFF.

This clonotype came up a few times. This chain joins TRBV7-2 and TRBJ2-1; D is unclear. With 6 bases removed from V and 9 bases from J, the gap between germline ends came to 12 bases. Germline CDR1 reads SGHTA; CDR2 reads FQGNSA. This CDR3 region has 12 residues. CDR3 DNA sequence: TGTGCCAGCAGATATACCCTACCTGAGCAGTTCTTC. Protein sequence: CASRYTLPEQFF.

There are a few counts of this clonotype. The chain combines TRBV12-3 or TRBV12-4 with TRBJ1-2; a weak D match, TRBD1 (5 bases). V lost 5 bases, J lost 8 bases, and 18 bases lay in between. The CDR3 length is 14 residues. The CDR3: CASSRDVDEWGYTF. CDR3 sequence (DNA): TGTGCCAGCAGTCGGGACGTCGACGAATGGGGCTACACCTTC.

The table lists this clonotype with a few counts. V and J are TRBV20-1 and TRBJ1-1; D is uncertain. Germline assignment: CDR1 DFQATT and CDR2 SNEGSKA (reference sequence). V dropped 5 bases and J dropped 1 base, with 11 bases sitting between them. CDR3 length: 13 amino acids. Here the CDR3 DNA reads TGCAGTGCTCCCCTCGGGAGGAACACTGAAGCTTTCTTT. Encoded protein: CSAPLGRNTEAFF.

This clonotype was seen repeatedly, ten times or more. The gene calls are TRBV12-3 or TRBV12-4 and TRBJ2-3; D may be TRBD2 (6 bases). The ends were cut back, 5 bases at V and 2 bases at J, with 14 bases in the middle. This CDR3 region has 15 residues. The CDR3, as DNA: TGTGCCAGCAGTCCGGGACTTCCTCTCACAGATACGCAGTATTTT. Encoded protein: CASSPGLPLTDTQYF.

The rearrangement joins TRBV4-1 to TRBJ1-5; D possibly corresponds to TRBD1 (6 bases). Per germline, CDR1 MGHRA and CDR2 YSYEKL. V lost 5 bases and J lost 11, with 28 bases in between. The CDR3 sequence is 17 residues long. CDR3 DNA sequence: TGCGCCAGCAGCTCGAGGACAGACCCCTCCTCCATCCTATCCCAGCATTTT. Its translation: CASSSRTDPSSILSQHF.

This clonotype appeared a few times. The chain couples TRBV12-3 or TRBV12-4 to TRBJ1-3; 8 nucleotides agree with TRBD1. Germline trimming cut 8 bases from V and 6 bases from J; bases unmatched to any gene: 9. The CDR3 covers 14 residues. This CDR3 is CASRTGFSSNTIYF. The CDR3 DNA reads TGTGCCAGCCGGACAGGGTTTTCCTCAAACACCATATATTTT.

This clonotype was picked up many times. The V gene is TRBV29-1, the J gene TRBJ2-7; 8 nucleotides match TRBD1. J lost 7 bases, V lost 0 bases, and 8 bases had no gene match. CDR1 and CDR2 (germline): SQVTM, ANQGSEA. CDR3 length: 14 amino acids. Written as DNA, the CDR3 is TGCAGCGTTGAAGATCTGTCAGGGGGCAAGGAGCAGTACGTC. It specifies CSVEDLSGGKEQYV.

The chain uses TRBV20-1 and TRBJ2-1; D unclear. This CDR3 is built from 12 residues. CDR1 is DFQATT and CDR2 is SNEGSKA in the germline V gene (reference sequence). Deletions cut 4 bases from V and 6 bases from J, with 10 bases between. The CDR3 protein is CSAKGPSNEQFF. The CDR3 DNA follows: TGCAGTGCTAAGGGCCCCTCCAATGAGCAGTTCTTC.